This T cell receptor (beta chain) emerged from a study of cytomegalovirus exposure and HLA in healthy donors. Study overall: HLA-typed donors contributed some 85 million unique TCRs, which were held in an early data release. Of all 360 or so donors who were genotyped, around 82% belonged to the Caucasian-associated ancestry cluster. Study observations and caveats: Indistinguishability led to the exclusion of some V segments, TRBV6-2 and TRBV6-3 included.

Losses at the gene ends were 5 bases for V and 6 bases for J; bases not matched to a gene: 3. Germline assignment: CDR1 LNHDA and CDR2 SQIVND (reference sequence). CDR3 length: 13 residues. The PCR used 60 Vbeta and 13 Jbeta primers. Method: immunoSEQ multiplex PCR; TCRdb's copy keeps in-frame clones and lacks some. This sample has approximately 59,000 clones, with 65% to 80% found just once. In the case of this clone: Its target is unknown.

The source is a man aged 40-50 years in good health and CMV-seropositive. J is TRBJ2-1 and V is TRBV19; the match to TRBD1 covers 8 bases. What was sequenced was PBMCs. CDR3 nucleotides: TGTGCCAGTAGTCTGGGGACAGGCAATGAGCAGTTCTTC. Translated, it gives CASSLGTGNEQFF.